The sequence of this T cell receptor (beta chain) was determined in a study of OX40 agonist ivuxolimab in advanced cancers. Germline-derived CDR1 and CDR2 are ENHRY and SYGVKD. V gave up 2 bases and J gave up 6 bases; unmatched junction bases: 11. The length of the CDR3 is 17 residues. Assay: immunoSEQ multiplex PCR; the TCRdb copy retains only in-frame clones and omits some. The sample holds 40,000 or so clones; 86% are singletons and the top ten take 0.38%. This chain joins TRBV10-3 and TRBJ2-7, with 12 bases aligning to TRBD2. This clonotype was sampled from an adult with an advanced solid tumor such as melanoma, head and neck, liver or kidney cancer. Sample: CD4+ or CD8+ T cells sorted from blood, taken in a trial of the OX40 agonist ivuxolimab. The CDR3 loop is CAISETSGGTDFSEQYF. In DNA form, the CDR3 reads TGTGCCATCAGTGAGACTAGCGGGGGGACCGATTTTAGCGAGCAGTACTTC.